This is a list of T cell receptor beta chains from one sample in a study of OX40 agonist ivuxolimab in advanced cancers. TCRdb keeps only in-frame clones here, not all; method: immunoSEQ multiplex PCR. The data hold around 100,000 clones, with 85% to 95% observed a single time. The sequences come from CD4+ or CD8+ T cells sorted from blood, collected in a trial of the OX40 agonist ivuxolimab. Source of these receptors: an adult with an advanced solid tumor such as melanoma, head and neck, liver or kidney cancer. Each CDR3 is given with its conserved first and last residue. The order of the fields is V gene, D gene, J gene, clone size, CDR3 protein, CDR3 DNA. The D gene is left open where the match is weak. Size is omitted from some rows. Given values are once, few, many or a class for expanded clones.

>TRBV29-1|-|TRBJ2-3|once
CNVGGLTDTQYF
TGCAACGTTGGGGGTCTCACAGATACGCAGTATTTT
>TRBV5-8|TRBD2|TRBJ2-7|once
CASSSGLARYEQYF
TGTGCCAGCAGCTCGGGACTAGCGCGATACGAGCAGTACTTC
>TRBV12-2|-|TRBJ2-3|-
CASRYTGTNYSRDTQYF
TGTGCAAGTCGCTACACCGGGACAAATTATTCGAGGGATACGCAGTATTTT
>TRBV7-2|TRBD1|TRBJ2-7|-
CASSSGQGNEQYF
TGTGCCAGCAGCTCGGGACAGGGGAACGAGCAGTACTTC
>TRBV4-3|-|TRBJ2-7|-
CASSQVTRTSEQYF
TGCGCCAGCAGCCAAGTAACCCGAACGTCCGAGCAGTACTTC
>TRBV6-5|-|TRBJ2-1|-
CASRAGLWNEQFF
TGTGCCAGCAGGGCGGGACTGTGGAATGAGCAGTTCTTC
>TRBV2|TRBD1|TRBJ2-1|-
CASSSTGTDNEQFF
TGTGCCAGCAGTTCGACAGGGACGGACAATGAGCAGTTCTTC
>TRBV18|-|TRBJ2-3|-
CASSPTRVAEATDTQYF
TGTGCCAGCTCACCAACTCGGGTAGCGGAGGCCACAGATACGCAGTATTTT
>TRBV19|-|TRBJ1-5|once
CASSIRAGGNQPQHF
TGTGCCAGTAGTATTAGGGCAGGGGGCAATCAGCCCCAGCATTTT
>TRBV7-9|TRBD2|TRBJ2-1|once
CASNVRLAGYNEQFF
TGTGCCAGCAACGTCCGACTAGCGGGATACAATGAGCAGTTCTTC
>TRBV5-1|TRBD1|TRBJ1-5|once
CASSVSPTGGQPQHF
TGCGCCAGCAGCGTCTCGCCGACAGGGGGCCAGCCCCAGCATTTT
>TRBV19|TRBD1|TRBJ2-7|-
CASSERGRGYEQYF
TGTGCCAGTAGTGAAAGGGGGCGCGGGTACGAGCAGTACTTC
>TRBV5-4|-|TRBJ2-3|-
CASGGSSDTQYF
TGTGCCAGCGGAGGATCGTCAGATACGCAGTATTTT
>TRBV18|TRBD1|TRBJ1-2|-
CASSTQGARYGYTF
TGTGCCAGCTCGACTCAGGGGGCGCGTTATGGCTACACCTTC
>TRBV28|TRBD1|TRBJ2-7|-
CASRRTRGQVSYEQYF
TGTGCCAGCAGACGTACACGGGGACAGGTATCCTACGAGCAGTACTTC
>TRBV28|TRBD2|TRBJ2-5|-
CASSFKVRSPGGEQETQYF
TGTGCCAGCAGTTTTAAGGTCAGGTCCCCGGGGGGGGAGCAAGAGACCCAGTACTTC
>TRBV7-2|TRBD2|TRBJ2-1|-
CASSPNSGRRANEQFF
TGTGCCAGCAGCCCTAACAGCGGGAGAAGGGCCAATGAGCAGTTCTTC
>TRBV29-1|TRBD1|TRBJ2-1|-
CSVDRRQGADEQFF
TGCAGCGTTGACCGACGACAGGGGGCGGATGAGCAGTTCTTC
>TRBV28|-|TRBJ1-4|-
CASSHLGRTNEKLFF
TGTGCCAGCAGCCATTTAGGGAGGACTAATGAAAAACTGTTTTTT
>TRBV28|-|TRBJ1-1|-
CASSSSWTGNTEAFF
TGTGCCAGCAGTTCCTCATGGACGGGGAACACTGAAGCTTTCTTT
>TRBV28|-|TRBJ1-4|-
CASSLPLVSGDDEKLFF
TGTGCCAGCAGTTTACCCCTTGTCTCCGGGGACGATGAAAAACTGTTTTTT
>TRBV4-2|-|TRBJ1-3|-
CASSQEDFSGNTIYF
TGTGCCAGCAGCCAAGAGGATTTCTCTGGAAACACCATATATTTT
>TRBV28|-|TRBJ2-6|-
CASRQSGANVLTF
TGTGCCAGTAGACAGTCTGGGGCCAACGTCCTGACTTTC
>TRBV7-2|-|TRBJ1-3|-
CASSLSGGKGISGNTIYF
TGTGCCAGCAGCTTATCTGGGGGGAAAGGAATTAGTGGAAACACCATATATTTT
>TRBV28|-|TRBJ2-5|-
CASSSSGETQYF
TGTGCCAGCAGTTCGAGTGGCGAGACCCAGTACTTC
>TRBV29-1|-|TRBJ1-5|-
CSVGKGQGDQPQHF
TGCAGCGTTGGAAAGGGCCAGGGCGATCAGCCCCAGCATTTT
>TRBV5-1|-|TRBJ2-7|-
CASSVRGPYEQYF
TGCGCCAGCAGCGTCCGGGGGCCCTACGAGCAGTACTTC
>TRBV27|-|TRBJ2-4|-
CASSLSLQGSAFGNIQYF
TGTGCCAGCAGTTTATCGTTACAAGGCAGTGCGTTTGGAAACATTCAGTACTTC
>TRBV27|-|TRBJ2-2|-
CASNQKGFGELFF
TGTGCCAGCAATCAAAAGGGGTTCGGGGAGCTGTTTTTT
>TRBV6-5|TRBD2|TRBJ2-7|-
CASKLAGVAYEQYF
TGTGCCAGCAAATTAGCGGGAGTGGCCTACGAGCAGTACTTC
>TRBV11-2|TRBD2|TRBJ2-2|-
CASSAAGGLGGELFF
TGTGCCAGCAGCGCAGCGGGAGGGCTCGGCGGGGAGCTGTTTTTT
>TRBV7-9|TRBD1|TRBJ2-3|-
CASSPRMDRVDSRTDTQYF
TGTGCCAGCAGCCCCCGAATGGACAGGGTCGATTCCCGCACAGATACGCAGTATTTT
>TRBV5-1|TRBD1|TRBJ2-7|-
CASSRGQGFPRRSYEQYF
TGCGCCAGCAGCCGGGGACAGGGCTTTCCCCGAAGATCCTACGAGCAGTACTTC
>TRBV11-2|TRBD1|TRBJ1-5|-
CASSLMPGGQPQHF
TGTGCCAGCAGCTTAATGCCAGGGGGTCAGCCCCAGCATTTT
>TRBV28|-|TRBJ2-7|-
CASRLVGYEQYF
TGTGCCAGCAGACTAGTGGGCTACGAGCAGTACTTC
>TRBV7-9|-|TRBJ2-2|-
CASSISGARELFF
TGTGCCAGCAGCATTTCCGGGGCGCGGGAGCTGTTTTTT
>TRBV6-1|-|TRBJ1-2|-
CASSEVFSQGSYGYTF
TGTGCCAGCAGTGAAGTGTTCTCACAGGGTTCCTATGGCTACACCTTC
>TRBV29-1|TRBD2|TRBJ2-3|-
CSGLAGGTDTQYF
TGCAGCGGGTTAGCGGGAGGCACAGATACGCAGTATTTT
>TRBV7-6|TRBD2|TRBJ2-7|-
CASSLVPTSGRSYEQYF
TGTGCCAGCAGCTTAGTCCCGACTAGCGGGAGATCCTACGAGCAGTACTTC
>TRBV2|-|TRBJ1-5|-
CASSDGGLSRKDQPQHF
TGTGCCAGCAGTGATGGGGGTTTAAGTCGAAAAGATCAGCCCCAGCATTTT
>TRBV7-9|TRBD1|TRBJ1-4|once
CASSLQGGTVGEKLFF
TGTGCCAGCAGCCTCCAGGGGGGGACCGTGGGCGAAAAACTGTTTTTT
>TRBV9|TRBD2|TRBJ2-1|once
CASSPRVASGRSYNEQFF
TGTGCCAGCAGCCCTCGTGTGGCTAGCGGGAGGTCCTACAATGAGCAGTTCTTC
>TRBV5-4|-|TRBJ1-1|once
CASSFYTGVNTEAFF
TGTGCCAGCAGCTTTTACACTGGGGTGAACACTGAAGCTTTCTTT
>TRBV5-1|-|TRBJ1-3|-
CASSLSSSGNTIYF
TGCGCCAGCAGCTTAAGCAGCTCTGGAAACACCATATATTTT
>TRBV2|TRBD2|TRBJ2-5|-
CASSTSGTSGGETQYF
TGTGCCAGCAGTACTAGTGGGACTAGCGGGGGGGAGACCCAGTACTTC
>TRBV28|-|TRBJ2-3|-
CASSLSTDTQYF
TGTGCCAGCAGTTTATCGACAGATACGCAGTATTTT
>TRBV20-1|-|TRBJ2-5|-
CSALRQETQYF
TGCAGTGCGTTACGGCAAGAGACCCAGTACTTC
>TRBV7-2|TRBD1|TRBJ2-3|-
CASSLIPRADRGRADTQYF
TGTGCCAGCAGCTTGATCCCTCGAGCGGACAGGGGGCGAGCAGATACGCAGTATTTT
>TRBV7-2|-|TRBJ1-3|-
CASSSTGLGTGNTIYF
TGTGCCAGCAGCTCCACAGGGTTGGGGACTGGAAACACCATATATTTT
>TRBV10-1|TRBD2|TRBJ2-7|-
CASRPAGGPPSSGSGDEQYF
TGCGCCAGCAGGCCAGCGGGCGGACCTCCGTCTAGCGGGAGTGGCGACGAGCAGTACTTC
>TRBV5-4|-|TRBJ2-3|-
CASSFWRRRSTDTQYF
TGTGCCAGCAGCTTCTGGAGGAGACGGAGCACAGATACGCAGTATTTT